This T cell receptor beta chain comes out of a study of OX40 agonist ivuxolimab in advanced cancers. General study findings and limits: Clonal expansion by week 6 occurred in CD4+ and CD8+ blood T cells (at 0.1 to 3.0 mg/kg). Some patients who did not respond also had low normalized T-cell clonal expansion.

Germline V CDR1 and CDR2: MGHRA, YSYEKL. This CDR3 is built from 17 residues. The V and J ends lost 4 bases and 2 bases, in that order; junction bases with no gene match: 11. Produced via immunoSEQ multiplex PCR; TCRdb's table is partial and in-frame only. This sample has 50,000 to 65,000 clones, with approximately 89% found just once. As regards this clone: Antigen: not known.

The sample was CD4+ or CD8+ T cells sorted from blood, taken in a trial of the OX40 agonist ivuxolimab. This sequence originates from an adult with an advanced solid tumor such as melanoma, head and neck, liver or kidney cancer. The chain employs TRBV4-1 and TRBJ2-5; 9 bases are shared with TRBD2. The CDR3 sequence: CASSLGEVSGRQETQYF. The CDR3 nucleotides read TGCGCCAGCAGCCTAGGAGAGGTTAGCGGGAGACAAGAGACCCAGTACTTC.